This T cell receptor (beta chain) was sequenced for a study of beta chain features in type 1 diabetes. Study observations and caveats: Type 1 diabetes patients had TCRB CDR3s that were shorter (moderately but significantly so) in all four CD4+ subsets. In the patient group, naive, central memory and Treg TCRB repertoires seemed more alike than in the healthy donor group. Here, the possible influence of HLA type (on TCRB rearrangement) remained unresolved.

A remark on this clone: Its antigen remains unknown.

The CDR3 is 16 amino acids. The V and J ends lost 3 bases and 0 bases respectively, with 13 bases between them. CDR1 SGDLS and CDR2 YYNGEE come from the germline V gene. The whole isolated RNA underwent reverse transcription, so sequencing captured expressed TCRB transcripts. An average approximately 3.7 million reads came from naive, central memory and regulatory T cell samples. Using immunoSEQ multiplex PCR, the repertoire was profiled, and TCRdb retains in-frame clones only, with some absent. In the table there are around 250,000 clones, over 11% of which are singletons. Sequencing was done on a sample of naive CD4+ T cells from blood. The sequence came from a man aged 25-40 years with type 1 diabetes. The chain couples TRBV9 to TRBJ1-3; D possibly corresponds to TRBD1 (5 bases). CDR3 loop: CASSAISGFSGNTIYF. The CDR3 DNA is TGTGCCAGCAGCGCGATATCAGGGTTCTCTGGAAACACCATATATTTT.